Here is one T cell receptor beta chain with its context. The PCR was carried out with 60 Vbeta primers and 13 Jbeta primers. Assay used: immunoSEQ multiplex PCR; TCRdb lists only in-frame clones, some missing. Here the sample spans around 67,000 clones, less than 80% being singletons. The sample is drawn from a study of cytomegalovirus exposure and HLA in healthy donors. The V and J ends lost 3 bases and 4 bases, in that order; junction bases with no gene match: 2. This CDR3 contains 15 residues. Germline CDR1 and CDR2: SGHVS and FNYEAQ. Sequenced sample: PBMCs. The TCR sequence derives from a woman aged 50 to 60 in good health and CMV-seronegative. The chain combines TRBV7-6 with TRBJ2-1, with TRBD2 identical over 11 bases. CDR3 coding DNA: TGTGCCAGCAGCTTGGGGACTAGCGGATACAATGAGCAGTTCTTC. Encoded protein: CASSLGTSGYNEQFF.